This T cell receptor beta chain stems from a study of identical twins. Addition of a universal primer site occurred through template switching, and cDNA carried unique molecular identifiers. From the 5' RACE reads, TCRdb called clonotypes with MiXCR, one entry per CDR3 protein. The top ten clones hold less than 0.35% of a sample with more than 1.5 million distinct CDR3 sequences, around a third of them seen once. This clonotype is a singleton in its sample. What it binds is unknown. One base away lies a much larger clone, so this may be a sequencing read error. General observations from the study: Among monozygotic twins, out-of-frame TCR alpha sharing exceeded what models predicted.

Germline CDR1 is LGHNA and CDR2 is YNFKEQ. Between the trimmed V and J ends, which lost 0 bases and 3 bases, there was a span of 12 bases. CDR3 length: 16 amino acids. Healthy Caucasians provided all donations. The origin of this receptor is a newborn girl in good health. The gene calls are TRBV4-2 and TRBJ1-5; perhaps TRBD1 as D (6 bases). The specimen sequenced was cord blood. CDR3 protein: CASSQDRTAPNQPQHF. In nucleotides, the CDR3 is TGTGCCAGCAGCCAAGATAGGACAGCTCCCAATCAGCCCCAGCATTTT.